Listed here is a single T cell receptor (beta chain). This record comes from a study of T cell changes during pregnancy in multiple sclerosis. Germline V lookup: CDR1 MNHEY, CDR2 SMNVEV (reference sequence). CDR3 length: 16 residues. Trimming took 5 bases from V and 2 from J, leaving 16 bases between them. Using immunoSEQ multiplex PCR, the repertoire was profiled, and TCRdb retains in-frame clones only, with some absent. Of approximately 50,000 clones listed, 90% were seen once; the top ten hold around 6.8%. This chain joins TRBV27 and TRBJ2-1; tentative D call: TRBD2 (5 bases). This clonotype originated in a female donor in good health, enrolled as a control in a pregnancy study. The sample here was peripheral blood, taken in the third trimester of pregnancy. CDR3 protein: CASSADSTLPYNEQFF. The CDR3 nucleotides read TGTGCCAGCAGTGCGGACTCCACCCTCCCCTACAATGAGCAGTTCTTC.